These 8 T cell receptor beta chains were all obtained from the same sample, sequenced in a study of blood T cell repertoires in COVID-19. Generated by immunoSEQ multiplex PCR, the TCRdb table keeps only in-frame clones and is missing some. The repertoire consists of about 220,000 clones, with 80% to 90% occurring once and the leading ten covering 20%. The sample taken for sequencing was peripheral blood. Every receptor here comes from a man aged 30 to 45 with active or convalescent COVID-19.

This clone is termed medium-sized. The chain has TRBV30 and TRBJ2-7; TRBD1 matches at 7 bases. This CDR3 region has 12 residues. Germline lookup yields CDR1 GTSNPN and CDR2 SVGIG (reference sequence). V was clipped by 1 base and J by 3 bases; unmatched bases: 0. This chain's CDR3 is CAWSAGGYEQYF. In nucleotides, the CDR3 is TGTGCCTGGAGTGCAGGGGGCTACGAGCAGTACTTC.

The chain joins TRBV5-8 to TRBJ2-3; D gene ambiguous. The CDR3 has 15 residues. Germline CDR1 is SGHTS and CDR2 is YDEGEE. Trimming pared 1 base from V and 0 bases from J, leaving 9 bases between. The CDR3 sequence: CASSLWVTSTDTQYF. The CDR3 DNA reads TGTGCCAGCAGCTTGTGGGTGACTAGCACAGATACGCAGTATTTT.

The chain recombines TRBV21-1 with TRBJ2-5; the tabulated D call, TRBD2, remains unverified against the DNA. TRBV21-1 counts as a pseudogene. This CDR3 comprises 16 residues. CDR3 residues: CASSKEVAGGQETQYF. As DNA, the CDR3 is TGTGCCAGCAGCAAAGAAGTAGCGGGGGGGCAAGAGACCCAGTACTTC.

The chain carries TRBV11-2 and TRBJ1-2, with 10 bases that match TRBD1. The CDR3 length is 13 residues. Germline V gene sequence: CDR1 SGHAT, CDR2 FQNNGV. Losses at the gene ends were 8 bases for V and 9 bases for J; bases not matched to a gene: 9. CDR3 protein: CASDSDRGGRYTF. CDR3 bases: TGTGCCAGCGACTCGGACAGGGGGGGCCGCTACACCTTC.

V usage is TRBV6-2 or TRBV6-3 and J usage is TRBJ1-5; 10 nucleotides agree with TRBD1. Germline-derived CDR1 and CDR2 are MNHEY and SVGEGT. There are 14 residues in the CDR3. Germline trimming cut 5 bases from V and 6 bases from J; bases unmatched to any gene: 4. Here the CDR3 DNA reads TGTGCCAGCAGTCATGGACAGGGGGGTCAGCCCCAGCATTTT. Amino acids: CASSHGQGGQPQHF.

The CDR3 region is CASSYSERRGQFF. DNA of the CDR3: TGTGCCAGCAGTTACTCGGAGCGGCGGGGGCAGTTCTTC. The chain combines TRBV6-2 or TRBV6-3 with TRBJ2-1, with D tentatively TRBD2 (6 bases). The germline V gene encodes CDR1 MNHEY and CDR2 SVGEGT. Deletions cut 0 bases from V and 12 bases from J, with 12 bases between. The CDR3 is made up of 13 amino acids.

On this clone itself: Other DNA sequences from this sample encode an identical CDR3 as well. The chain recombines TRBV18 with TRBJ1-6, with D perhaps matching TRBD1 (6 bases). Trimming stripped 3 bases from V and 8 bases from J, with 8 bases between. This CDR3 spans 13 amino acids. Germline CDR1 is KGHSH and CDR2 is LQKENI. CDR3 nucleotide sequence: TGTGCCAGCTCACCGAACAGGGATTCACCCCTCCACTTT. Translated: CASSPNRDSPLHF.

This chain uses TRBV5-1 with TRBJ2-7, with TRBD1 as a possible D gene (7 bases). Trimming removed 3 bases at V and 1 base at J, with 14 bases between. CDR3 length: 15 amino acids. Looked up from germline, CDR1 is SGHRS and CDR2 is YFSETQ. The DNA of the CDR3 is TGCGCCAGCAGCTACAGGGGAGGACTTTCCTACGAGCAGTACTTC. Translation: CASSYRGGLSYEQYF.